One sample yielded the 14 T cell receptor beta chains listed below, sequenced in a study of response to subunit inactivated influenza vaccine. MiXCR, run by TCRdb on the RT-PCR reads, gives a single entry per CDR3 protein. The table has hundreds of thousands of distinct CDR3 sequences, more than 15% seen once. The material sequenced was PBMCs from blood, taken about 12 days after vaccination. The receptors derive from a man between 50 and 59 years old who received an inactivated influenza vaccine.

This clonotype was seen only a few times. This chain joins TRBV7-9 and TRBJ2-2; a possible D gene is TRBD1 (6 bases). The CDR3 spans 15 residues. Per the germline V gene, CDR1 is SEHNR and CDR2 is FQNEAQ (reference sequence). Deletions cut 5 bases from V and 0 bases from J, with 10 bases between. CDR3 amino acids: CASSRGHTNTGELFF. For the CDR3, the DNA is TGTGCCAGCAGCCGGGGACATACGAACACCGGGGAGCTGTTTTTT. The entire variable domain, with the rest obtained from reference TRBV7-9 and TRBJ2-2, is as follows: DTGVSQNPRHKITKRGQNVTFRCDPISEHNRLYWYRQTLGQGPEFLTYFQNEAQLEKSRLLSDRFSAERPKGSFSTLEIQRTEQGDSAMYLCASSRGHTNTGELFFGEGSRLTVL.

The chain combines TRBV7-2 with TRBJ2-3, with 7 nucleotides matching TRBD2. Per germline, CDR1 SGHTA and CDR2 FQGNSA. The CDR3 spans 14 residues. The V segment lost 7 bases and the J segment 1 base; nucleotides outside the gene matches: 5. CDR3 nucleotide sequence: TGTGCCAGCACCTTCCGGGGGGGCACAGATACGCAGTATTTT. Its translation is CASTFRGGTDTQYF.

The CDR3 sequence is CASSQERGGGTDTQYF. CDR3 DNA sequence: TGTGCCAGCAGCCAAGAGCGCGGCGGGGGGACAGATACGCAGTATTTT. The V gene is TRBV4-2, the J gene TRBJ2-3, with TRBD2 matching over 8 bases. V lost 0 bases, J lost 3 bases, and 5 bases stayed unmatched. The CDR3 is 16 amino acids. Germline V gene sequence: CDR1 LGHNA, CDR2 YNFKEQ.

This clonotype was recorded many times. The chain joins TRBV5-1 to TRBJ2-1; D gene uncertain. V lost 1 base and J 0 bases, leaving 11 bases between the germline ends. Per germline, CDR1 SGHRS and CDR2 YFSETQ. The CDR3 loop spans 16 amino acids. CDR3 DNA: TGCGCCAGCAGCTTGCGAGTCCAGAGCTCCTACAATGAGCAGTTCTTC. It translates to CASSLRVQSSYNEQFF. The full variable domain, rest sourced from reference TRBV5-1 and TRBJ2-1, is KAGVTQTPRYLIKTRGQQVTLSCSPISGHRSVSWYQQTPGQGLQFLFEYFSETQRNKGNFPGRFSGRQFSNSRSEMNVSTLELGDSALYLCASSLRVQSSYNEQFFGPGTRLTVL.

The genes are TRBV4-3 and TRBJ2-3, with 9 bases fitting TRBD2. This CDR3 contains 15 residues. Germline-derived CDR1 and CDR2 are LGHNA and YSLEER. The junction had 11 bases not matched to a gene; V was cut back by 8 bases and J by 5 bases. CDR3 region: CASSQGGGAGDTQYF. The CDR3 region has the DNA TGCGCCAGCTCCCAGGGCGGGGGGGCCGGAGATACGCAGTATTTT.

This clonotype showed up just a few times. The J gene is TRBJ2-4, the V gene TRBV20-1, with D possibly being TRBD1 or TRBD2 (5 bases each). Germline V gives CDR1 DFQATT, CDR2 SNEGSKA (reference sequence). The CDR3 spans 15 residues. V gave up 6 bases and J gave up 0 bases, with 15 bases separating them. CDR3 nucleotide sequence: TGCAGTGCCACCTGGGGGTCACTAGCCAAAAACATTCAGTACTTC. It specifies CSATWGSLAKNIQYF.

The table lists this clonotype with a few counts. The V and J genes are TRBV7-9 and TRBJ2-2; weak D call: TRBD2 (5 bases). Trimming stripped 4 bases from V and 5 bases from J, with 11 bases between. The CDR3 totals 14 residues. Germline values: CDR1 SEHNR, CDR2 FQNEAQ (reference sequence). The CDR3 is CASSSYTGTGELFF. The DNA of the CDR3 is TGTGCCAGCAGCTCCTATACGGGAACCGGGGAGCTGTTTTTT.

The chain couples TRBV20-1 to TRBJ2-6; D call uncertain. Trimming took off 3 bases at V and 0 bases at J, with 12 bases between the two ends. Germline CDR1 DFQATT, CDR2 SNEGSKA (reference sequence). This CDR3 spans 16 amino acids. The CDR3: CSARDQVFSGANVLTF. The CDR3 nucleotides are TGCAGTGCTAGGGACCAGGTGTTCTCTGGGGCCAACGTCCTGACTTTC.

The chain combines TRBV7-9 with TRBJ1-2, with D possibly being TRBD1 (6 bases). The CDR3 totals 16 residues. Germline V gene sequence: CDR1 SEHNR, CDR2 FQNEAQ (reference sequence). The V gene lost 4 bases and the J gene lost 4 bases, with 19 bases spanning the gap. The DNA of the CDR3 is TGTGCCAGCAGCTCTCAGACAGGCAAGCCCATCTATGGCTACACCTTC. Protein: CASSSQTGKPIYGYTF.

The sample holds many counts of this clonotype. The chain carries TRBV12-3 or TRBV12-4 and TRBJ2-7; 7 bases map to TRBD1. The J segment lost 0 bases and the V segment lost 3 bases, leaving 2 bases of the junction unmatched. The CDR3 has 14 residues. CDR3 protein: CASSFRDSSYEQYF. The CDR3 bases are TGTGCCAGCAGTTTCCGGGACAGCTCCTACGAGCAGTACTTC.

This chain links TRBV19 with TRBJ2-2; unclear D gene. V was trimmed by 4 bases and J by 3 bases, leaving 6 bases between them. CDR1 and CDR2 from the germline V gene are LNHDA and SQIVND (reference sequence). This CDR3 region has 13 residues. The CDR3, as DNA: TGTGCCAGTAGTACACAGCACACCGGGGAGCTGTTTTTT. It specifies CASSTQHTGELFF.

The rearrangement uses TRBV27 and TRBJ2-3, with 7 bases aligning to TRBD2. The CDR3 runs 16 residues. Germline-derived CDR1 and CDR2 are MNHEY and SMNVEV (reference sequence). Losses at the gene ends were 5 bases for V and 9 bases for J; bases not matched to a gene: 17. CDR3 DNA sequence: TGTGCCAGCAGTGCGACTAGCCTGGTTCCACAGCCCACGCAGTATTTT. It yields the protein CASSATSLVPQPTQYF.

This clonotype was picked up a small number of times. DNA of the CDR3: TGTGCCAGCAACAAGGGACAGTTTCCTGGCTACACCTTC. It codes for CASNKGQFPGYTF. The chain joins TRBV28 to TRBJ1-2; 7 bases line up with TRBD1. The length of the CDR3 is 13 residues. CDR1 is MDHEN and CDR2 is SYDVKM in the germline V gene. Trimming cost V 7 bases and J 7 bases; bases outside gene matches: 9.

The chain uses TRBV7-9 and TRBJ2-2; no firm D call. The CDR3 has 14 amino acids. Germline V CDR1 and CDR2: SEHNR, FQNEAQ (reference sequence). Trimming took off 0 bases at V and 3 bases at J, with 5 bases between the two ends. The CDR3 nucleotides read TGTGCCAGCAGCTTAGCCGGCCACACCGGGGAGCTGTTTTTT. It is translated as CASSLAGHTGELFF.